This T cell receptor beta chain was identified during a study of CDR3 diversity in severe acne. The CDR3 spans 16 residues. Germline loops: CDR1 KGHDR, CDR2 SFDVKD. J lost 7 bases, V lost 4 bases, and 10 bases had no gene match. One entry per CDR3 protein, called by TCRdb with MiXCR from the PCR reads. Of tens of thousands of distinct CDR3 sequences in the sample, 45% to 50% were seen once. The receptor was derived from a male donor with severe acne vulgaris. The specimen sequenced was blood. The V call is TRBV24-1, the J call TRBJ2-7, with TRBD1 matching over 12 bases. The CDR3 DNA is TGTGCCACCAGTGACACTCGGGACAGGGGGCTTTCGGAGCAGTACTTC. Translated, it gives CATSDTRDRGLSEQYF.